Below, 13 T cell receptor beta chains from the same sample are listed, as sequenced in a study of blood T cell repertoires in COVID-19. Clones were read by immunoSEQ multiplex PCR, and TCRdb kept only the in-frame ones, dropping some. The table includes around 140,000 clones, roughly 82% detected once. Sequenced material: peripheral blood. Receptor source: a man between 60 and 75 years old with active or convalescent COVID-19.

This clone occurred once. V and J are TRBV19 and TRBJ1-1; D may be TRBD1 (6 bases). V shed 8 bases and J shed 4 bases, with 17 bases lying between them. The CDR3 is made up of 14 amino acids. Germline-derived CDR1 and CDR2 are LNHDA and SQIVND (reference sequence). The CDR3 bases are TGTGCCAGTTACCCCGGCATAGGGGGCACTGAAGCTTTCTTT. This sequence encodes CASYPGIGGTEAFF.

This rearrangement joins TRBV6-1 to TRBJ1-5; D uncertain. V was shortened by 2 bases and J by 1 base, with 3 bases between the two germline ends. CDR1 MNHNS and CDR2 SASEGT come from the germline V gene. The CDR3 length is 13 residues. This CDR3 is CASSETSNQPQHF. CDR3 nucleotide sequence: TGTGCCAGCAGTGAAACAAGCAATCAGCCCCAGCATTTT.

The chain recombines TRBV6-5 with TRBJ2-5; a possible D gene is TRBD1 (5 bases). The CDR3 has 14 amino acids. Germline V gives CDR1 MNHEY, CDR2 SVGAGI. Trimming shortened V by 6 bases and J by 1 base, and 12 bases separated the two germline ends. CDR3 loop: CASRNRQLQETQYF. In DNA, the CDR3 is TGTGCCAGCAGGAACCGACAGCTCCAAGAGACCCAGTACTTC.

The J gene is TRBJ1-2, the V gene TRBV24-1, with 7 bases lining up with TRBD1. With V trimmed by 0 bases and J by 5 bases, 2 bases remained unmatched. Germline V gene lookup returns CDR1 KGHDR and CDR2 SFDVKD. This CDR3 contains 14 residues. CDR3 in amino acids: CATSDLSRGYGYTF. The CDR3 DNA sequence: TGTGCCACCAGTGATTTGTCCAGGGGGTATGGCTACACCTTC.

The CDR3 spells CASSLTEIQATYNEQFF. The CDR3 region has the DNA TGTGCCAGCAGCTTAACGGAGATACAGGCCACGTACAATGAGCAGTTCTTC. V gene TRBV11-2 combines with J gene TRBJ2-1; maybe TRBD1 (5 bases). Trimming took 2 bases from V and 4 from J, leaving 18 bases between them. CDR3 length: 17 residues. In germline, CDR1 is SGHAT, CDR2 FQNNGV.

As concerns this clone: The junction differs from germline at one of its ends, possibly a read error. The chain's CDR3 is CAWRSVSGNSGELFF. DNA of the CDR3: TGTGCCTGGAGATCGGTTAGCGGGAACTCCGGGGAGCTGTTTTTT. This chain connects TRBV30 to TRBJ2-2; TRBD2 aligns across 8 bases. Germline CDR1 is GTSNPN and CDR2 is SVGIG (reference sequence). The CDR3 contains 15 residues.

The chain recombines TRBV5-1 with TRBJ1-2, with D unclear. V gave up 0 bases and J gave up 5 bases, with 17 bases separating them. Germline loops: CDR1 SGHRS, CDR2 YFSETQ. The CDR3 runs to 16 residues. In DNA form, the CDR3 reads TGCGCCAGCAGCTTGGCTTTGAGACGGGAGGGTTATGGCTACACCTTC. Its protein is CASSLALRREGYGYTF.

This clone turned up a few times. The rearrangement joins TRBV6-5 to TRBJ1-1, with 7 bases identical to TRBD1. Germline CDR1 reads MNHEY; CDR2 reads SVGAGI. The CDR3 runs 14 residues. Trimming cost V 7 bases and J 1 base; bases outside gene matches: 6. CDR3 in amino acids: CASIWDSGNTEAFF. The CDR3 bases are TGTGCCAGCATTTGGGACAGCGGGAACACTGAAGCTTTCTTT.

The chain links TRBV3-1 (or the pseudogene TRBV3-2) to TRBJ2-7; 10 bases map to TRBD2. CDR1 is LGHDT, CDR2 YNNKEL, per germline (reference sequence). Trimming cost V 4 bases and J 0 bases; bases outside gene matches: 3. The CDR3 totals 15 residues. CDR3 in amino acids: CASSRAGGSSYEQYF. Here the CDR3 DNA reads TGTGCCAGCAGCCGAGCGGGGGGGAGCTCCTACGAGCAGTACTTC.

This rearrangement joins TRBV10-3 to TRBJ1-1, with TRBD1 matching 10 bases. The germline V gene has CDR1 ENHRY and CDR2 SYGVKD. This CDR3 comprises 15 residues. Trimming cost V 6 bases and J 0 bases; bases outside gene matches: 4. The CDR3 DNA sequence: TGTGCCATCAGCGGACAGGGGGGACTGAACACTGAAGCTTTCTTT. This gives the protein CAISGQGGLNTEAFF.

The chain uses TRBV7-2 and TRBJ1-1; D call uncertain. The V end lost 0 bases, the J end lost 2 bases, and 7 bases lay between the germline ends. Germline CDR1 is SGHTA and CDR2 is FQGNSA. This CDR3 has 14 residues. CDR3 sequence reads: CASSLARPNTEAFF. CDR3 in DNA: TGTGCCAGCAGCTTAGCGAGGCCCAACACTGAAGCTTTCTTT.

The chain joins TRBV19 to TRBJ1-2, with TRBD1 matching 8 bases. J gave up 5 bases and V 7 bases, and 9 bases lay outside the gene matches. The CDR3 is 14 residues long. CDR1 and CDR2 (germline): LNHDA, SQIVND (reference sequence). CDR3 DNA: TGTGCCAGTACTCCGGGACAGGCGTTATATGGCTACACCTTC. Amino acid sequence: CASTPGQALYGYTF. Filled out from reference TRBV19 and TRBJ1-2, the complete variable domain reads DGGITQSPKYLFRKEGQNVTLSCEQNLNHDAMYWYRQDPGQGLRLIYYSQIVNDFQKGDIAEGYSVSREKKESFPLTVTSAQKNPTAFYLCASTPGQALYGYTFGSGTRLTVV.

The chain has TRBV11-2 and TRBJ1-1; tentative D call: TRBD1 (5 bases). CDR1 SGHAT and CDR2 FQNNGV come from the germline V gene. Trimming cost V 1 base and J 4 bases, with 10 bases left between them. CDR3 size: 14 residues. Here the CDR3 reads CASSLGQSGTEAFF. For the CDR3, the DNA is TGTGCCAGCAGCTTAGGACAGTCGGGCACTGAAGCTTTCTTT. Variable domain in full (rest from reference TRBV11-2 and TRBJ1-1): EAGVAQSPRYKIIEKRQSVAFWCNPISGHATLYWYQQILGQGPKLLIQFQNNGVVDDSQLPKDRFSAERLKGVDSTLKIQPAKLEDSAVYLCASSLGQSGTEAFFGQGTRLTVV.